This TCR beta chain was obtained from a study of shared clonotypes between healthy human individuals. The CDR3 runs 11 residues. V was clipped by 9 bases and J by 8 bases, with 11 bases between them. Germline CDR1 reads MGHDK; CDR2 reads SYGVNS. Among the unsorted PBMC samples, replicate PCRs used approximately 320 ng DNA, 30,000 to 35,000 T cell genomes. Original methodology: Sequence data from immunoSEQ were junction-only and lacked quality scores; consequently, filtering differed. Repertoires were generated with immunoSEQ multiplex PCR, while TCRdb's copy carries only in-frame clones and drops some. V, J and clone size are taken as reported in that table, and D and trimming were inferred from the DNA itself. The data contain some 450,000 clones, approximately 71% of them singletons.

The receptor comes from a woman aged 35 to 49 in good health. Some clones in this sample may be carry-over from other donors' samples. Material for sequencing was PBMCs. The chain uses TRBV25-1 and TRBJ2-1; D is undetermined. This CDR3 is CASGKSHEQFF. For the CDR3, the DNA is TGTGCCAGTGGGAAGTCACATGAGCAGTTCTTC. The whole variable domain, remainder taken from reference TRBV25-1 and TRBJ2-1, is EADIYQTPRYLVIGTGKKITLECSQTMGHDKMYWYQQDPGMELHLIHYSYGVNSTEKGDLSSESTVSRIRTEHFPLTLESARPSHTSQYLCASGKSHEQFFGPGTRLTVL.